This entry lists 8 T cell receptor beta chains sequenced from one sample in a study of blood T cells in healthy people across ages. Primed by a sample-barcoded 5' primer and a J-beta primer mix, a second PCR proceeded for about 7 to 11 cycles. TCRdb redid the calling of the 5' RACE reads with MiXCR, one entry per CDR3 protein. The table lists about 1.8 million distinct CDR3 sequences, just under 50% of them singletons. The sequenced material came from blood. The receptors here all came from a woman aged 40 to 50 in good health.

In its sample, this clonotype was seen a few times. The chain combines TRBV5-1 with TRBJ1-1, with unresolved D. The CDR3 extends over 15 amino acids. Deletions cut 0 bases from V and 5 bases from J, with 14 bases between. Germline V gives CDR1 SGHRS, CDR2 YFSETQ. The CDR3 protein is CASSLVPGSGTEAFF. The CDR3 coding sequence is TGCGCCAGCAGCTTGGTTCCGGGGAGTGGGACTGAAGCTTTCTTT.

This clonotype has a handful of counts. The chain employs TRBV29-1 and TRBJ1-6, with TRBD1 identical over 10 bases. The V and J ends lost 5 bases and 6 bases, in that order; junction bases with no gene match: 4. Germline CDR1 and CDR2: SQVTM and ANQGSEA. This CDR3 contains 14 residues. The CDR3 protein is CSVQGQGSNSPLHF. The CDR3 nucleotides are TGCAGCGTTCAGGGACAGGGGAGTAATTCACCCCTCCACTTT.

This clonotype showed up many times. The chain recombines TRBV29-1 with TRBJ2-5; D call uncertain. Germline V gene sequence: CDR1 SQVTM, CDR2 ANQGSEA. V lost 2 bases and J lost 4, with 5 bases in between. The CDR3 runs to 11 residues. The CDR3: CSVESGETQYF. The CDR3 DNA sequence: TGCAGCGTTGAATCCGGAGAGACCCAGTACTTC.

This chain uses TRBV13 with TRBJ2-1, with 7 nucleotides matching TRBD1. Germline V CDR1 and CDR2: PRHDT, FYEKMQ (reference sequence). This CDR3 is 15 amino acids long. The junction had 7 bases not matched to a gene; V was cut back by 3 bases and J by 5 bases. As DNA, the CDR3 is TGTGCCAGCAGCTTCGGGGAGACAGGGCACAATGAGCAGTTCTTC. Its protein product is CASSFGETGHNEQFF.

V is TRBV20-1 and J is TRBJ2-7, with D uncertain. Germline loops: CDR1 DFQATT, CDR2 SNEGSKA (reference sequence). V dropped 6 bases and J dropped 3 bases, with 15 bases sitting between them. This CDR3 contains 13 residues. CDR3 DNA sequence: TGCAGTGCCGCAGTCTTGGGCCTCTACGAGCAGTACTTC. The encoded protein is CSAAVLGLYEQYF.

The chain is built from TRBV6-5 and TRBJ1-5; TRBD1 matches at 8 bases. The length of the CDR3 is 15 residues. CDR1 is MNHEY, CDR2 SVGAGI, per germline. V was pared by 8 bases and J by 4 bases, with 10 bases of the junction left unmatched. The CDR3 nucleotides are TGTGCCAGCCGACTTACCCGGGACAGGAATCAGCCCCAGCATTTT. It yields the protein CASRLTRDRNQPQHF.

The chain carries TRBV15 and TRBJ2-5; 9 bases map to TRBD2. There are 16 residues in the CDR3. With 6 bases clipped from V and 7 bases from J, the junction kept 15 bases outside the gene matches. The germline CDR1 and CDR2 sequences are LNHNV and YYDKDF (reference sequence). CDR3: CATRNGLAGISGTQYF. The DNA for the CDR3 is TGTGCCACCAGAAACGGGCTAGCGGGGATTAGTGGGACCCAGTACTTC.

This clonotype was counted between two and nine times. This chain joins TRBV10-3 and TRBJ1-2, with D uncertain. CDR3 size: 12 residues. Between the trimmed V and J ends, which lost 10 bases and 8 bases, there was a span of 17 bases. Germline V gene data show CDR1 as ENHRY and CDR2 as SYGVKD. The CDR3 DNA is TGTGCCACCCAGACCGAGATCCGCGGCTACACCTTC. Its protein is CATQTEIRGYTF.